This T cell receptor (beta chain) derives from a study of T cells after yellow fever vaccination. The germline V gene has CDR1 SGHDT and CDR2 YYEEEE. V gave up 2 bases and J gave up 3 bases; unmatched junction bases: 3. This CDR3 is built from 14 residues. TCRdb recomputed calls from the 5' RACE reads with MiXCR, one row per CDR3 protein. The data hold 250,000 to 350,000 distinct CDR3 sequences, with about 6.6% observed a single time. This clonotype was detected ten times or more. The starting material was PBMCs, obtained approximately 40 days after the first yellow fever vaccination. The genes are TRBV5-6 and TRBJ1-1; 8 bases match TRBD1. The receptor comes from a man in his late teens or twenties who received the YFV17D yellow fever vaccine. CDR3 loop: CASSLDRGDTEAFF. DNA of the CDR3: TGTGCCAGCAGCTTAGACAGGGGCGACACTGAAGCTTTCTTT.